The 16 T cell receptor beta chains below all came from one sample that was sequenced in a study of CD8+ T cells in alopecia areata (dated by TCRdb to the late 2010s). The sample's time point label is to be understood as: four to five weeks on oral tofacitinib. Interpreted using the paper, the treatment or condition label stands for: oral pan-JAK inhibitor, 5-10 mg twice daily. To prepare the library, the immunoSEQ multiplex PCR assay was applied. RNA was extracted from all samples and reverse transcribed into cDNA, which served as template for TCR sequencing. TCRdb mirrors the immuneACCESS table, restricted to in-frame sequences. Some clones are absent from its copies; in checked studies, under half trace to an unresolved V gene, and the reason for the others is unknown. In this sample the table shows more than 150,000 clones, about 60% of which occur a single time. The leading ten clones occupy approximately 3.4% of the sample.

Sequences were derived from CD4+ T cells sorted from blood, sampled at week 4, from a patient treated with tofacitinib. These receptors were taken from a human donor with alopecia areata.

This clone was seen only a few times. V and J are TRBV6-5 and TRBJ2-7; TRBD1 matches 7 bases. V was clipped by 6 bases and J by 0 bases; unmatched bases: 5. The germline V gene encodes CDR1 MNHEY and CDR2 SVGAGI. This CDR3 comprises 14 residues. CDR3 DNA sequence: TGTGCCAGCAGCCGGGACAGTAACTCCTACGAGCAGTACTTC. Protein: CASSRDSNSYEQYF.

CDR3 loop: CATFLGASNYGYTF. The CDR3 DNA reads TGTGCCACCTTTTTGGGGGCTTCTAACTATGGCTACACCTTC. The chain couples TRBV6-5 to TRBJ1-2, with a possible D match to TRBD1 (6 bases). The CDR3 is made up of 14 amino acids. CDR1 is MNHEY, CDR2 SVGAGI, per germline. Trimming took 10 bases from V and 0 from J, leaving 15 bases between them.

The CDR3 here is CASSQDAHRGGYTF. In nucleotides, the CDR3 is TGCGCCAGCAGCCAAGATGCCCACCGGGGGGGCTACACCTTC. This sequence joins TRBV4-1 and TRBJ1-2; D is perhaps TRBD1 (5 bases). This CDR3 is 14 amino acids long. Per germline, CDR1 MGHRA and CDR2 YSYEKL. Trimming took off 0 bases at V and 8 bases at J, with 13 bases between the two ends.

The chain couples TRBV18 to TRBJ2-5; D gene ambiguous. Germline V lookup: CDR1 KGHSH, CDR2 LQKENI. V gave up 5 bases and J gave up 5 bases, with 6 bases separating them. This CDR3 spans 11 amino acids. The chain's CDR3 is CASSLGETQYF. In DNA, the CDR3 is TGTGCCAGCTCATTGGGGGAGACCCAGTACTTC.

The CDR3 here is CAISPVGDTEAFF. In DNA form, the CDR3 reads TGTGCCATCAGCCCAGTCGGGGACACTGAAGCTTTCTTT. The chain joins TRBV10-3 to TRBJ1-1; no clear D gene. CDR1 and CDR2 (germline): ENHRY, SYGVKD. V lost 6 bases and J 3 bases, leaving 11 bases between the germline ends. The CDR3 is 13 amino acids.

This clone was seen once. The chain is built from TRBV30 and TRBJ1-1; D is undetermined. CDR3 length equals 13 residues. Trimming stripped 2 bases from V and 0 bases from J, with 7 bases between. Per germline, CDR1 GTSNPN and CDR2 SVGIG (reference sequence). The CDR3 DNA is TGTGCCTGGAGTCCGGCGATGAACACTGAAGCTTTCTTT. This encodes CAWSPAMNTEAFF. The full variable domain, rest sourced from reference TRBV30 and TRBJ1-1, is SQTIHQWPATLVQPVGSPLSLECTVEGTSNPNLYWYRQAAGRGLQLLFYSVGIGQISSEVPQNLSASRPQDRQFILSSKKLLLSDSGFYLCAWSPAMNTEAFFGQGTRLTVV.

This clone was observed a single time. CDR3 sequence reads: CASSETYEQYF. The DNA for the CDR3 is TGTGCCAGCAGTGAGACCTACGAGCAGTACTTC. The V call is TRBV6-5, the J call TRBJ2-7; D ambiguous. Looked up from germline, CDR1 is MNHEY and CDR2 is SVGAGI. The CDR3 extends over 11 amino acids. Trimming cost V 5 bases and J 2 bases, with 4 bases left between them.

The chain employs TRBV5-1 and TRBJ2-5, with 7 nucleotides matching TRBD2. CDR3 length: 17 amino acids. The V gene end was trimmed by 2 bases and the J gene end by 6 bases; junction bases not matched to a gene: 16. Germline V CDR1 and CDR2: SGHRS, YFSETQ. DNA for the CDR3: TGCGCCAGCAGCTTACGACGAGGACTAGATTCGTCGCAGACCCAGTACTTC. Translation: CASSLRRGLDSSQTQYF.

This clone was detected a few times. The chain couples TRBV27 to TRBJ1-2; TRBD1 might be the D (5 bases). There are 14 residues in the CDR3. V lost 5 bases and J 2 bases, leaving 12 bases between the germline ends. Germline CDR1 MNHEY, CDR2 SMNVEV (reference sequence). This CDR3 reads CASSPRAGNYGYTF. The CDR3 DNA sequence: TGTGCCAGCAGTCCACGGGCAGGGAACTATGGCTACACCTTC.

The chain uses TRBV5-1 and TRBJ2-7; D gene uncertain. Germline loops: CDR1 SGHRS, CDR2 YFSETQ. The CDR3 length is 14 residues. The germline V and J ends were trimmed by 0 bases and 1 base, with 8 bases remaining between them. CDR3 amino acids: CASSLVSSSYEQYF. The DNA of the CDR3 is TGCGCCAGCAGCTTGGTGTCTTCGTCCTACGAGCAGTACTTC.

The rearrangement links TRBV28 to TRBJ1-5; D unclear. V lost 2 bases to trimming and J lost 7 bases, with 6 bases between them. The V gene's germline CDR1 is MDHEN and CDR2 SYDVKM. The CDR3 covers 12 residues. The CDR3 sequence: CASSLLKQPQHF. The CDR3 bases are TGTGCCAGCAGTTTACTCAAGCAGCCCCAGCATTTT. Using reference TRBV28 and TRBJ1-5 for the parts outside the CDR3, the full variable domain is DVKVTQSSRYLVKRTGEKVFLECVQDMDHENMFWYRQDPGLGLRLIYFSYDVKMKEKGDIPEGYSVSREKKERFSLILESASTNQTSMYLCASSLLKQPQHFGDGTRLSIL.

This sequence joins TRBV11-1 and TRBJ2-1; 8 nucleotides line up with TRBD2. Germline trimming cut 0 bases from V and 5 bases from J; bases unmatched to any gene: 6. There are 16 residues in the CDR3. CDR1 SGHAT and CDR2 FQDESV come from the germline V gene (reference sequence). The CDR3 region has the DNA TGTGCCAGCAGCTTAGCGGTACTAGCGGTACACAATGAGCAGTTCTTC. This translates into CASSLAVLAVHNEQFF.

This clone came up a few times. The V and J genes are TRBV29-1 and TRBJ1-1; no reliable D call. Germline-derived CDR1 and CDR2 are SQVTM and ANQGSEA. Deletions cut 7 bases from V and 1 base from J, with 10 bases between. The CDR3 runs to 12 residues. The CDR3 DNA is TGCAGCGCCAGACGGAGGAACACTGAAGCTTTCTTT. Translating gives CSARRRNTEAFF.

The chain couples TRBV5-1 to TRBJ1-6; weak D call: TRBD1 (5 bases). Germline lookup yields CDR1 SGHRS and CDR2 YFSETQ. V was cut by 0 bases and J by 12 bases, with 13 bases left in between. CDR3 length: 14 residues. This CDR3 is CASSLAGGGLPLHF. Written as DNA, the CDR3 is TGCGCCAGCAGCTTGGCCGGTGGGGGACTACCCCTCCACTTT.

The rearrangement links TRBV7-2 to TRBJ2-2, with 7 bases lining up with TRBD2. Trimming removed 0 bases from V and 6 bases from J; junction bases left unmatched: 1. The germline gives CDR1 SGHTA, CDR2 FQGNSA. The CDR3 length is 14 residues. This CDR3 is CASSLARESGELFF. As DNA, the CDR3 is TGTGCCAGCAGCTTAGCGCGGGAGTCCGGGGAGCTGTTTTTT.

This clone was counted a few times. The chain carries TRBV18 and TRBJ1-1; D is unresolved. The V and J ends lost 1 base and 4 bases respectively, with 7 bases between them. This CDR3 has 13 residues. Looked up from germline, CDR1 is KGHSH and CDR2 is LQKENI. CDR3 amino acids: CASSPREGTEAFF. The CDR3 nucleotides read TGTGCCAGCTCACCACGGGAAGGCACTGAAGCTTTCTTT.